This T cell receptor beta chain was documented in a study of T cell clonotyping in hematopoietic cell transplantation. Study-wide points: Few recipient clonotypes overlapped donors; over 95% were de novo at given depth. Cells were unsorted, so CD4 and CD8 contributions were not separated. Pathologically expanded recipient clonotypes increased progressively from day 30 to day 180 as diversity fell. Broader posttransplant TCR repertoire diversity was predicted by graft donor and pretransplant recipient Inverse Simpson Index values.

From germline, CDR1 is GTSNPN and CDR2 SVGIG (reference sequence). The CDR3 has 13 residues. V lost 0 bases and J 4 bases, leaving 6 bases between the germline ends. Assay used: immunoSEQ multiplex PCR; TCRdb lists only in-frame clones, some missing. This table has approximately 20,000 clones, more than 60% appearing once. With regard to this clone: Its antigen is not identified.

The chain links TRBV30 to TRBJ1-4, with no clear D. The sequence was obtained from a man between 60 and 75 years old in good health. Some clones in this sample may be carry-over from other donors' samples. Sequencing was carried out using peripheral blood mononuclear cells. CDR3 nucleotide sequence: TGTGCCTGGAGTGTACAGTATAATGAAAAACTGTTTTTT. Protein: CAWSVQYNEKLFF. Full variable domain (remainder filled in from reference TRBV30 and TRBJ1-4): SQTIHQWPATLVQPVGSPLSLECTVEGTSNPNLYWYRQAAGRGLQLLFYSVGIGQISSEVPQNLSASRPQDRQFILSSKKLLLSDSGFYLCAWSVQYNEKLFFGSGTQLSVL.